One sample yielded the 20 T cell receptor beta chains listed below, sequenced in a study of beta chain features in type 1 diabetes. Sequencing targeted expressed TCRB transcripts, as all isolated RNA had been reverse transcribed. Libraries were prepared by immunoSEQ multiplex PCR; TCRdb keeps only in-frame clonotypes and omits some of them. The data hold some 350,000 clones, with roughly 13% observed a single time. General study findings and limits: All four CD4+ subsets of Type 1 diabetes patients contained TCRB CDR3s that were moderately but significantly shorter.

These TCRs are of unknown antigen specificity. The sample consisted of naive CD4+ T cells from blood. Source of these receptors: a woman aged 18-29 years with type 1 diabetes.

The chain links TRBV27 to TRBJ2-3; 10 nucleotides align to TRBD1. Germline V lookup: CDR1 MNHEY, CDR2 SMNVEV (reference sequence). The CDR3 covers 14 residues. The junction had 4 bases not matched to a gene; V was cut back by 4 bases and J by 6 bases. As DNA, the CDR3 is TGTGCCAGCAGTTACGACAGGGGGCCTGATACGCAGTATTTT. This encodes CASSYDRGPDTQYF.

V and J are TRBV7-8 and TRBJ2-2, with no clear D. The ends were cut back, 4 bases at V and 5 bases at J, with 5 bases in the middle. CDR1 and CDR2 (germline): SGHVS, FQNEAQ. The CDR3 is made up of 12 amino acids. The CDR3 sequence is CASSSLTGELFF. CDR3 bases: TGTGCCAGCAGCTCCTTAACCGGGGAGCTGTTTTTT.

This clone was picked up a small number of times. CDR3 DNA: TGTGCCAGCTCACCAACCCGGGACAGGGGGCCAGATACGCAGTATTTT. Amino acids: CASSPTRDRGPDTQYF. The chain carries TRBV18 and TRBJ2-3; TRBD1 agrees at 12 bases. Germline V gene lookup returns CDR1 KGHSH and CDR2 LQKENI. J was trimmed by 4 bases and V by 2 bases; bases with no gene match: 4. The CDR3 has 16 amino acids. Full variable domain (outside the CDR3, taken from reference TRBV18 and TRBJ2-3): NAGVMQNPRHLVRRRGQEARLRCSPMKGHSHVYWYRQLPEEGLKFMVYLQKENIIDESGMPKERFSAEFPKEGPSILRIQQVVRGDSAAYFCASSPTRDRGPDTQYFGPGTRLTVL.

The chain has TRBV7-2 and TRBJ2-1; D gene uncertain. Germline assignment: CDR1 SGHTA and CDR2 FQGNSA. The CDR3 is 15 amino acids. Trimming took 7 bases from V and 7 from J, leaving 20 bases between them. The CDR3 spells CASMLFLMGWNEQFF. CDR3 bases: TGTGCCAGCATGCTTTTCCTAATGGGCTGGAATGAGCAGTTCTTC.

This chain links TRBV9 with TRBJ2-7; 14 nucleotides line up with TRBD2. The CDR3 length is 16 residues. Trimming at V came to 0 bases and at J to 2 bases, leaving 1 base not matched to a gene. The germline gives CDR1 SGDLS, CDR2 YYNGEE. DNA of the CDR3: TGTGCCAGCAGCGTAGGACTAGCGGGAGGGCCCTACGAGCAGTACTTC. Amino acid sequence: CASSVGLAGGPYEQYF. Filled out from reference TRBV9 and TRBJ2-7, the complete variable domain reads DSGVTQTPKHLITATGQRVTLRCSPRSGDLSVYWYQQSLDQGLQFLIQYYNGEERAKGNILERFSAQQFPDLHSELNLSSLELGDSALYFCASSVGLAGGPYEQYFGPGTRLTVT.

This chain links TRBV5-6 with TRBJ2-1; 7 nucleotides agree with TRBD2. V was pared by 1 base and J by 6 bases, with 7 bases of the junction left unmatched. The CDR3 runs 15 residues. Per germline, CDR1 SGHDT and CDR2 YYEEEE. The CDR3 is CASSLRGEGVNEQFF. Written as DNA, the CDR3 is TGTGCCAGCAGCTTGCGGGGGGAGGGAGTCAATGAGCAGTTCTTC.

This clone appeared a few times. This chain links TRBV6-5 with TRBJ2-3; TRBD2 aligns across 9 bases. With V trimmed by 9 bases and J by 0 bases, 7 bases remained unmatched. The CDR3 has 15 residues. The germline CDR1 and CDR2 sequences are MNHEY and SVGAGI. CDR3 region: CASNRLAASTDTQYF. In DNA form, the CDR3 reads TGTGCCAGTAATAGACTAGCGGCTAGCACAGATACGCAGTATTTT.

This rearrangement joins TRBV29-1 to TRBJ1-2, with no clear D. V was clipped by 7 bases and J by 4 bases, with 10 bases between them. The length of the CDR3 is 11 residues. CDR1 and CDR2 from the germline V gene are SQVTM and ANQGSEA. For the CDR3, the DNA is TGCAGCGCCGAGGTCCGCTATGGCTACACCTTC. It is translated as CSAEVRYGYTF.

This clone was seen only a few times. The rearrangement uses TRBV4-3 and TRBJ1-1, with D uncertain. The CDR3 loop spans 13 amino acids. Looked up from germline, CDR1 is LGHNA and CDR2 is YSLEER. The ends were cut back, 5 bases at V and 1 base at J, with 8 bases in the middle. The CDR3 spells CASSEGGNTEAFF. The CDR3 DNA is TGCGCCAGCAGCGAAGGAGGGAACACTGAAGCTTTCTTT.

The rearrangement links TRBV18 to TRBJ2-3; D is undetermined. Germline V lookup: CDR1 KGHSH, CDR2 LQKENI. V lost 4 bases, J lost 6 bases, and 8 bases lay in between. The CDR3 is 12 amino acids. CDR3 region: CASSLSRDTQYF. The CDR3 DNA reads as TGTGCCAGCTCACTTAGCCGGGATACGCAGTATTTT.

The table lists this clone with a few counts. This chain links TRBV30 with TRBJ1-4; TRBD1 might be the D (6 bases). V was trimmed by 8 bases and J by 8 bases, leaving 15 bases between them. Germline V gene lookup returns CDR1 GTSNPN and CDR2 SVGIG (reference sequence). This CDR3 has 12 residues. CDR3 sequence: CAGEGVREKLFF. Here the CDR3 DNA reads TGTGCCGGAGAGGGGGTTCGGGAAAAACTGTTTTTT.

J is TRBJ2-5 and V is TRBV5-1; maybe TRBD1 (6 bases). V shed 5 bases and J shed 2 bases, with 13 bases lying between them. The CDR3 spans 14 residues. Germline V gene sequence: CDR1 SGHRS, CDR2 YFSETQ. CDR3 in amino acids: CASRPTGYQETQYF. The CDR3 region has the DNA TGCGCCAGCAGACCGACAGGTTATCAAGAGACCCAGTACTTC.

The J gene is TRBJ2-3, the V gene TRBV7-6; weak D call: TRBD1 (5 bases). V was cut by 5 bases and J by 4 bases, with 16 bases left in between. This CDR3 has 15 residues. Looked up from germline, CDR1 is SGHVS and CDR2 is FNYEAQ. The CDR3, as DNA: TGTGCCAGCAGCGCAGTAGGGGTCGGCGCAGATACGCAGTATTTT. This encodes CASSAVGVGADTQYF.

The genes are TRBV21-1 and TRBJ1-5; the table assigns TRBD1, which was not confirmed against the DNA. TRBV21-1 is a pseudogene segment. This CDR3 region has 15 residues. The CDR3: CASSVSAGYNQPQHF. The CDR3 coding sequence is TGTGCCAGCAGCGTATCGGCAGGGTACAATCAGCCCCAGCATTTT.

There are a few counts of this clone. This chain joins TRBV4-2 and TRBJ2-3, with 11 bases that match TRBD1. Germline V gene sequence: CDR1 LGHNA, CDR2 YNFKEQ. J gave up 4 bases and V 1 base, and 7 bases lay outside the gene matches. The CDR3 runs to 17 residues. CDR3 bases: TGTGCCAGCAGCCAAGGGACGGGACAGGGGGTACCAGATACGCAGTATTTT. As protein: CASSQGTGQGVPDTQYF.

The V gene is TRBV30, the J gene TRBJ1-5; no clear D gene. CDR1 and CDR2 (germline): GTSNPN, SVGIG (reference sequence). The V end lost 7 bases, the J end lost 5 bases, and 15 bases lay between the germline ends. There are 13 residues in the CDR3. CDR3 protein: CALSNGLDQPQHF. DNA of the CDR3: TGTGCCTTGTCTAACGGACTGGATCAGCCCCAGCATTTT.

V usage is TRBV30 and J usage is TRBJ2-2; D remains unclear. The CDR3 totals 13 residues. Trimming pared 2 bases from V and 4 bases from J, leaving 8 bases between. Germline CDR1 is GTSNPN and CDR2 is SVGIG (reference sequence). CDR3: CAWSPQATGELFF. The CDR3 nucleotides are TGTGCCTGGAGTCCTCAGGCCACCGGGGAGCTGTTTTTT.

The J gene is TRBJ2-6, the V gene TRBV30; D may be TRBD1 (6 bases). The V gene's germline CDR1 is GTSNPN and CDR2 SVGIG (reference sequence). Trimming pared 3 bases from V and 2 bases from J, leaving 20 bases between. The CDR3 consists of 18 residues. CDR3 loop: CAWRRGSYRATGANVLTF. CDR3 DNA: TGTGCCTGGAGGAGGGGCTCCTACAGGGCTACTGGGGCCAACGTCCTGACTTTC.

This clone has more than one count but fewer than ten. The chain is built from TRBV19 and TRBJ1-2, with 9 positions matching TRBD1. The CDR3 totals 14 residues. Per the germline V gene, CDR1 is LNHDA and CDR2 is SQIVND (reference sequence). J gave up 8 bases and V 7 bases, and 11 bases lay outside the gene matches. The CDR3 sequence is CASTITGGVGGYTF. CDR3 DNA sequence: TGTGCCAGTACCATTACAGGGGGCGTTGGAGGCTACACCTTC.

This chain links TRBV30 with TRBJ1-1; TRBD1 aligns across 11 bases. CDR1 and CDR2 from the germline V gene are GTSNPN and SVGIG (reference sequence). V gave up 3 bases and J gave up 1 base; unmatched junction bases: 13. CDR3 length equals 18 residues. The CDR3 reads CAWRIGTGGRRGNTEAFF. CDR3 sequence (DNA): TGTGCCTGGAGGATTGGGACAGGGGGTCGCCGGGGGAACACTGAAGCTTTCTTT. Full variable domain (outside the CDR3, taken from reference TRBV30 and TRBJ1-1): SQTIHQWPATLVQPVGSPLSLECTVEGTSNPNLYWYRQAAGRGLQLLFYSVGIGQISSEVPQNLSASRPQDRQFILSSKKLLLSDSGFYLCAWRIGTGGRRGNTEAFFGQGTRLTVV.